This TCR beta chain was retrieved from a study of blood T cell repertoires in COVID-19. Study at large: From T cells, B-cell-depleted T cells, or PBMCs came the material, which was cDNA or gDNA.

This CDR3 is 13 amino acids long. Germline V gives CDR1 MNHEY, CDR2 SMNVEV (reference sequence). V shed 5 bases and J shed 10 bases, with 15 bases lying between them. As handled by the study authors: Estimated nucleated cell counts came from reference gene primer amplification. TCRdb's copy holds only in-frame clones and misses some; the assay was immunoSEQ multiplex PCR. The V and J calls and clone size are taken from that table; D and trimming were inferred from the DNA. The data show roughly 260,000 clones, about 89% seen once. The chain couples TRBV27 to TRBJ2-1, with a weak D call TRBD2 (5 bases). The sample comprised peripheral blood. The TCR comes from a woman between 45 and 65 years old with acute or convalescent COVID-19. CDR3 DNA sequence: TGTGCCAGCAGTGTCATCACTAGTACGGAGCAGTTCTTC. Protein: CASSVITSTEQFF.